This T cell receptor beta chain was sequenced in a study of CD8+ T cells in alopecia areata. Notes on the study in general: Normal skin contains resident alphabeta T cells, and these are also sequenced in scalp samples.

A remark on this clone: Antigen specificity is unknown.

Noted treatment: oral pan-JAK inhibitor, 5-10 mg twice daily. Cell sorting was applied to PBMCs, and CD4+ and CD8+ T cells were collected. Extracted RNA was reverse transcribed into cDNA, the sequencing template. TCRdb keeps only in-frame clones here, not all; method: immunoSEQ multiplex PCR. Of 190,000 or so clones in the sample, roughly three fifths were seen once. The input for sequencing was CD8+ T cells sorted from blood, taken at week 24, from a patient treated with tofacitinib. This TCR derives from a human donor with alopecia areata.

The CDR3 sequence: CASTSSLADTQYF. DNA for the CDR3: TGTGCCAGCACATCTAGTCTCGCAGATACGCAGTATTTT. The chain recombines TRBV6-6 with TRBJ2-3; D remains ambiguous. This CDR3 contains 13 residues. Trimming stripped 7 bases from V and 4 bases from J, with 12 bases between. The germline V gene encodes CDR1 MNHNY and CDR2 SVGAGI (reference sequence).